One sample yielded the 6 T cell receptor beta chains listed below, sequenced in a study of OX40 agonist ivuxolimab in advanced cancers. Generated by immunoSEQ multiplex PCR, the TCRdb table keeps only in-frame clones and is missing some. The profile shows around 89,000 clones, about nine tenths of them singletons. The sequencing here drew on CD4+ or CD8+ T cells sorted from blood, taken in a trial of the OX40 agonist ivuxolimab. All receptors derive from an adult with an advanced solid tumor such as melanoma, head and neck, liver or kidney cancer.

This chain uses TRBV10-2 with TRBJ2-7, with 12 bases lining up with TRBD1. CDR1 and CDR2 from the germline V gene are WSHSY and SAAADI. The CDR3 is 12 amino acids. V shed 8 bases, J shed 9 bases, and the junction held 5 bases outside the gene matches. This CDR3 is CASLGTGGVQYF. As DNA, the CDR3 is TGCGCCAGCCTCGGGACAGGGGGCGTGCAGTACTTC.

This chain joins TRBV19 and TRBJ1-2; D is ambiguous. The CDR3 is made up of 13 amino acids. Trimming shortened V by 5 bases and J by 0 bases, and 7 bases separated the two germline ends. Looked up from germline, CDR1 is LNHDA and CDR2 is SQIVND (reference sequence). The CDR3 DNA is TGTGCCAGTAGTTGGGCGGCTAACTATGGCTACACCTTC. As protein: CASSWAANYGYTF. The whole variable domain, filled in from reference TRBV19 and TRBJ1-2, reads DGGITQSPKYLFRKEGQNVTLSCEQNLNHDAMYWYRQDPGQGLRLIYYSQIVNDFQKGDIAEGYSVSREKKESFPLTVTSAQKNPTAFYLCASSWAANYGYTFGSGTRLTVV.

In this sample, this clone turned up a few times. The gene calls are TRBV5-3 and TRBJ2-2; D unresolved. TRBV5-3 is sorted into the ORF group, with uncertain function. This CDR3 contains 15 residues. The V end was cut by 4 bases, the J end by 1 base, with 11 bases between. Here the CDR3 reads CARSPPAENTGELFF. The CDR3, as DNA: TGTGCCAGAAGCCCGCCGGCAGAGAACACCGGGGAGCTGTTTTTT.

This chain joins TRBV5-1 and TRBJ2-7, with D perhaps matching TRBD2 (6 bases). The germline V and J ends were trimmed by 6 bases and 0 bases, with 13 bases remaining between them. Germline CDR1 and CDR2: SGHRS and YFSETQ. This CDR3 region has 14 residues. CDR3 sequence reads: CASNGGMSSYEQYF. DNA of the CDR3: TGCGCCAGCAACGGCGGGATGAGCTCCTACGAGCAGTACTTC. Based on the CDR3 plus reference TRBV5-1 and TRBJ2-7, the full variable domain is KAGVTQTPRYLIKTRGQQVTLSCSPISGHRSVSWYQQTPGQGLQFLFEYFSETQRNKGNFPGRFSGRQFSNSRSEMNVSTLELGDSALYLCASNGGMSSYEQYFGPGTRLTVT.

The V call is TRBV5-4, the J call TRBJ2-5; D remains unclear. Per germline, CDR1 SGHNT and CDR2 YYREEE (reference sequence). The CDR3 loop spans 16 amino acids. Trimming pared 5 bases from V and 2 bases from J, leaving 19 bases between. DNA for the CDR3: TGTGCCAGCAGTCCTGGTTCCCGGGTTACTCAAGAGACCCAGTACTTC. It specifies CASSPGSRVTQETQYF.

The rearrangement uses TRBV28 and TRBJ1-5; no reliable D call. Germline CDR1 reads MDHEN; CDR2 reads SYDVKM. This CDR3 has 12 residues. The germline V and J ends were trimmed by 2 bases and 6 bases, with 5 bases remaining between them. As DNA, the CDR3 is TGTGCCAGCAGTTTAAGAGGTCAGCCCCAGCATTTT. Translation gives CASSLRGQPQHF.